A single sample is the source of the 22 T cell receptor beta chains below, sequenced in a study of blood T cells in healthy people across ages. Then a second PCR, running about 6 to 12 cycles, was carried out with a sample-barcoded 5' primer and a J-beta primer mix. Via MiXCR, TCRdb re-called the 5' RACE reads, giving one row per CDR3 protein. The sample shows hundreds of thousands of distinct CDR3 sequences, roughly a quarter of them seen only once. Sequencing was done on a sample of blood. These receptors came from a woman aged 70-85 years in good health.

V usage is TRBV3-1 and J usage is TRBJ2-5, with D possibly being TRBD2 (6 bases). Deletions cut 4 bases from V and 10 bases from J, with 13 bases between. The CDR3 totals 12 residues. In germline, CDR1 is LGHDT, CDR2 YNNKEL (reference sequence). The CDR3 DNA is TGTGCCAGCAGCCCGCTGACTAGAGACCAGTACTTC. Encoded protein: CASSPLTRDQYF.

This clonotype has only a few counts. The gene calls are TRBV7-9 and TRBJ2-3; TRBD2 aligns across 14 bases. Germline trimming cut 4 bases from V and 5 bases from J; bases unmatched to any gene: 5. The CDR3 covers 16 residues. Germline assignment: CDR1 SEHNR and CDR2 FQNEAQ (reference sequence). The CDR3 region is CASSWGLAGERDTQYF. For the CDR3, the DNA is TGTGCCAGCAGCTGGGGACTAGCGGGAGAACGAGATACGCAGTATTTT.

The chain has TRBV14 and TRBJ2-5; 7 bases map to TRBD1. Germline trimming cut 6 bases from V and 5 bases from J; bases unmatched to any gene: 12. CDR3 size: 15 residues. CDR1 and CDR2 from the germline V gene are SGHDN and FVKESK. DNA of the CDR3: TGTGCCAGCAGTGCAGACAGGGCGTTTGGGGAGACCCAGTACTTC. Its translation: CASSADRAFGETQYF.

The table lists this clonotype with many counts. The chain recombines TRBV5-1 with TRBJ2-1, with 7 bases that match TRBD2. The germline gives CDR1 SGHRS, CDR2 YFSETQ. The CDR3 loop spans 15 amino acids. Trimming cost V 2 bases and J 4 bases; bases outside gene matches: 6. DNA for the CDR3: TGCGCCAGCAGCTTACGTAGCGGGCGATACAATGAGCAGTTCTTC. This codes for CASSLRSGRYNEQFF.

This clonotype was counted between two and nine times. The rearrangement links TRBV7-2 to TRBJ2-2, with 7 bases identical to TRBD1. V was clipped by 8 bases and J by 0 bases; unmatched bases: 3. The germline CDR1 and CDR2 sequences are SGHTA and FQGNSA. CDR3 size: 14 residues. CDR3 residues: CASQQGPNTGELFF. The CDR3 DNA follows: TGTGCCAGCCAACAGGGGCCGAACACCGGGGAGCTGTTTTTT.

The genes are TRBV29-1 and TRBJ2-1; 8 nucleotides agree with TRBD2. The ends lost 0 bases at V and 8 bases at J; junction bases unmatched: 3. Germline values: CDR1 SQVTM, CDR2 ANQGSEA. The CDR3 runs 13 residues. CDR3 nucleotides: TGCAGCGTTGAAGATAAGCGGGGGTATGAGCAGTTCTTC. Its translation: CSVEDKRGYEQFF.

The DNA for the CDR3 is TGTGCCAGCAGCCAAGAGTTCCAGGCCAATCAGCCCCAGCATTTT. It encodes CASSQEFQANQPQHF. The V call is TRBV4-2, the J call TRBJ1-5; D not certain. The germline V and J ends were trimmed by 0 bases and 3 bases, with 9 bases remaining between them. This CDR3 is built from 15 residues. Germline CDR1 reads LGHNA; CDR2 reads YNFKEQ.

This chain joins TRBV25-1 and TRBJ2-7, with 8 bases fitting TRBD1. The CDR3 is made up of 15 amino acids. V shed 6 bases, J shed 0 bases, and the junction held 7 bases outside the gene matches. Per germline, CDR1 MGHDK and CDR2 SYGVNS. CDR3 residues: CASSQTGESSYEQYF. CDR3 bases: TGTGCCAGCAGCCAGACAGGGGAAAGCTCCTACGAGCAGTACTTC.

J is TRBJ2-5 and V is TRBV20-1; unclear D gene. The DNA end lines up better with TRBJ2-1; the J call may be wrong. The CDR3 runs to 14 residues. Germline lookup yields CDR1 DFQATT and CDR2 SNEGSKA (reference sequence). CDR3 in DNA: TGCAGTGCTAGCGCAGTTTCAGTTCGGAATGAGCAGTTCTTC. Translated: CSASAVSVRNEQFF.

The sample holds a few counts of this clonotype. In nucleotides, the CDR3 is TGCAGCGTAGACAGGGGGCGCATAAATGAGCAGTTCTTC. It translates to CSVDRGRINEQFF. The chain recombines TRBV29-1 with TRBJ2-1; the match to TRBD1 covers 10 bases. The CDR3 sequence is 13 residues long. Looked up from germline, CDR1 is SQVTM and CDR2 is ANQGSEA. V lost 6 bases and J lost 7; bases outside the gene matches: 6.

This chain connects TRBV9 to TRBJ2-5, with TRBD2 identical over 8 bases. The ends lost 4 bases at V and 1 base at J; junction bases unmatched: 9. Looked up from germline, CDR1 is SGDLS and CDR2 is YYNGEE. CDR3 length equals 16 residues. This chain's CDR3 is CASSTPTGTSQETQYF. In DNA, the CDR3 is TGTGCCAGCAGCACTCCAACCGGGACTAGCCAAGAGACCCAGTACTTC.

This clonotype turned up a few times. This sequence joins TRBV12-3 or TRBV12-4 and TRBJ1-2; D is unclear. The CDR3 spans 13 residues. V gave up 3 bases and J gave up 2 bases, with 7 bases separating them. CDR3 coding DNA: TGTGCCAGCAGTTTCCAGGAAAACTATGGCTACACCTTC. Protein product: CASSFQENYGYTF.

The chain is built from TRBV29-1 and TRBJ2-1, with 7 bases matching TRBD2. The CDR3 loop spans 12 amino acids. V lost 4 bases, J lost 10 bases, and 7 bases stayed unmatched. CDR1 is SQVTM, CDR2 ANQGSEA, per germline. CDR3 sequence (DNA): TGCAGCGTTGGGGGAGGGGTTGGGGAGCAGTTCTTC. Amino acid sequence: CSVGGGVGEQFF.

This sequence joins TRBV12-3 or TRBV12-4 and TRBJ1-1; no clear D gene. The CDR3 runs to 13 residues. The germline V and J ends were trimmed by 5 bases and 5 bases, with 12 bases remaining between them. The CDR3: CASSHRPGTEAFF. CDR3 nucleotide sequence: TGTGCCAGCAGTCACCGCCCCGGGACTGAAGCTTTCTTT.

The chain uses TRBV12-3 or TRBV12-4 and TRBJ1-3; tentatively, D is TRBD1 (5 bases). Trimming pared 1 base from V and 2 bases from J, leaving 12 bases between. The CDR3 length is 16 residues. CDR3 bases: TGTGCCAGCAGTTTAGGGGGCAGGGTGACTGGAAACACCATATATTTT. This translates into CASSLGGRVTGNTIYF.

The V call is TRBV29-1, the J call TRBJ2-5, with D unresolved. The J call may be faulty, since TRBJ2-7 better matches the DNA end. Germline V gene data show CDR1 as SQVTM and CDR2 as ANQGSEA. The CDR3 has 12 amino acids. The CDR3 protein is CSVAPSSYEQYF. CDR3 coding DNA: TGCAGCGTTGCGCCTAGTTCCTACGAGCAGTACTTC.

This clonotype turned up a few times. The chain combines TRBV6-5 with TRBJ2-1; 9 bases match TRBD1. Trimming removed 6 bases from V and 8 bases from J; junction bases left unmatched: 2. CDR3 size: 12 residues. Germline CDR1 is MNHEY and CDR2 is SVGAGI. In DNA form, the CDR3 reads TGTGCCAGCAGCTGGACAGGGGATGAGCAGTTCTTC. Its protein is CASSWTGDEQFF.

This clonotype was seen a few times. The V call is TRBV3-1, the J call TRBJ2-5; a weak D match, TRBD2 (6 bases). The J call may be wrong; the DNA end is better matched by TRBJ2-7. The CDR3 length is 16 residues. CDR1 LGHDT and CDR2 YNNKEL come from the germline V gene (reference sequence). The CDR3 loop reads CASSQRRGAALYEQYF. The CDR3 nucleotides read TGTGCCAGCAGCCAAAGGCGGGGAGCGGCTCTCTACGAGCAGTACTTC.

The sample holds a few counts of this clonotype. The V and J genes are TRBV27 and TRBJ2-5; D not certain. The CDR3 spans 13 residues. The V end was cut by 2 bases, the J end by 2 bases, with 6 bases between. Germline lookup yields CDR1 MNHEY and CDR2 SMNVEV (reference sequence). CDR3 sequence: CASSLRTQETQYF. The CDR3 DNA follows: TGTGCCAGCAGTTTACGAACGCAAGAGACCCAGTACTTC.

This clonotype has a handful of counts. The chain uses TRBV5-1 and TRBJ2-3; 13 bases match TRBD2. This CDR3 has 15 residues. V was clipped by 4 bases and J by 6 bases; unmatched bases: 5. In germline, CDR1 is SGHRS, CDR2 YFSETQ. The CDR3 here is CASSPGLAGLDTQYF. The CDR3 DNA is TGCGCCAGCAGCCCGGGACTAGCGGGATTGGATACGCAGTATTTT.

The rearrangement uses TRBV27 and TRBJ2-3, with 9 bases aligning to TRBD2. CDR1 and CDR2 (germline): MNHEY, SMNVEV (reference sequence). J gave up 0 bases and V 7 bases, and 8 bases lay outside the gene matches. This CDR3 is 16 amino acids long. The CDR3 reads CASTDLAGRSTDTQYF. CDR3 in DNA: TGTGCCAGCACCGATCTAGCGGGGAGGAGCACAGATACGCAGTATTTT.

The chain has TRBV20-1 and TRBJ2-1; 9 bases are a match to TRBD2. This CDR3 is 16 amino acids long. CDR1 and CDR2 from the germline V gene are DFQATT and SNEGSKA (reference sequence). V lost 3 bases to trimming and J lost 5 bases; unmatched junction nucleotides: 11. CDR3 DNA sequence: TGCAGTGCTAGCTCCGGGGGTAGCGGGAGAGACAATGAGCAGTTCTTC. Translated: CSASSGGSGRDNEQFF.